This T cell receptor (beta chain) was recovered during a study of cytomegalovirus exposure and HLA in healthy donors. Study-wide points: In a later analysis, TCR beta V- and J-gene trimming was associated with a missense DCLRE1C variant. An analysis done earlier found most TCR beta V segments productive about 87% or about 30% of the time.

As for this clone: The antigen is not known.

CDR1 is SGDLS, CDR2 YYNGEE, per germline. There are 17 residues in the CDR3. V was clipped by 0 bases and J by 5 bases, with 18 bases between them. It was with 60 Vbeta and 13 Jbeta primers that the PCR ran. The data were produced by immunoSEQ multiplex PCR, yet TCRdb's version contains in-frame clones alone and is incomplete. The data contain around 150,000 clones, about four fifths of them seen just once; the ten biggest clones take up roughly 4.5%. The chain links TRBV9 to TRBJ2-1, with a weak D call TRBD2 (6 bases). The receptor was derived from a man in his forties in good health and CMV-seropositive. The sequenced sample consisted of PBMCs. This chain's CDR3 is CASSVGAGSGLNNEQFF. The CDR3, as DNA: TGTGCCAGCAGCGTAGGGGCCGGTAGCGGCCTTAACAATGAGCAGTTCTTC.